This passage covers 32 T cell receptor beta chains from one sample sequenced in a study of blood T cell repertoires in COVID-19. The data were produced by immunoSEQ multiplex PCR, yet TCRdb's version contains in-frame clones alone and is incomplete. Of about 200,000 clones in the sample, roughly nine tenths were seen once. The sample taken for sequencing was peripheral blood. The source of these receptors is a man aged 40-55 years with acute or convalescent COVID-19.

V usage is TRBV19 and J usage is TRBJ1-2, with TRBD1 identical over 9 bases. Losses at the gene ends were 7 bases for V and 8 bases for J; bases not matched to a gene: 14. This CDR3 comprises 15 residues. In germline, CDR1 is LNHDA, CDR2 SQIVND (reference sequence). The CDR3 sequence is CASTLLGTGLEGYTF. CDR3 sequence (DNA): TGTGCCAGTACCTTGCTCGGGACAGGGTTGGAAGGCTACACCTTC.

The CDR3 loop reads CSVAQGEISYEQYF. The CDR3 DNA follows: TGCAGCGTTGCGCAGGGGGAGATTTCCTACGAGCAGTACTTC. The chain links TRBV29-1 to TRBJ2-7; 7 nucleotides agree with TRBD1. The germline CDR1 and CDR2 sequences are SQVTM and ANQGSEA. V was pared by 4 bases and J by 1 base, with 7 bases of the junction left unmatched. The CDR3 consists of 14 residues.

The V call is TRBV5-4, the J call TRBJ1-2; 9 nucleotides align to TRBD1. CDR1 is SGHNT, CDR2 YYREEE, per germline (reference sequence). J gave up 4 bases and V 1 base, and 8 bases lay outside the gene matches. CDR3 size: 16 residues. The CDR3 sequence: CASSLTGQGRGYGYTF. Written as DNA, the CDR3 is TGTGCCAGCAGCTTGACCGGACAGGGGAGAGGCTATGGCTACACCTTC. The full variable domain, in which reference TRBV5-4 and TRBJ1-2 provide the parts outside the CDR3, is ETGVTQSPTHLIKTRGQQVTLRCSSQSGHNTVSWYQQALGQGPQFIFQYYREEENGRGNFPPRFSGLQFPNYSSELNVNALELDDSALYLCASSLTGQGRGYGYTFGSGTRLTVV.

This clone showed up just once. This chain connects TRBV4-1 to TRBJ2-2; 9 bases align to TRBD2. The V segment lost 4 bases and the J segment 1 base; nucleotides outside the gene matches: 7. There are 17 residues in the CDR3. Germline V gene lookup returns CDR1 MGHRA and CDR2 YSYEKL. The CDR3 nucleotides are TGCGCCAGCAGCCCTCGGCTAGCGGGAATGAACACCGGGGAGCTGTTTTTT. The encoded protein is CASSPRLAGMNTGELFF.

The chain has TRBV13 and TRBJ2-1; TRBD2 aligns across 7 bases. Trimming took 5 bases from V and 1 from J; bases not matched to a gene: 8. Germline V CDR1 and CDR2: PRHDT, FYEKMQ (reference sequence). CDR3 size: 16 residues. CDR3 region: CASSPRLARSYNEQFF. The DNA of the CDR3 is TGTGCCAGCAGCCCTCGACTAGCCAGATCCTACAATGAGCAGTTCTTC.

The CDR3 is CASSYPGARNYGYTF. CDR3 nucleotides: TGTGCCAGCAGTTACCCAGGGGCCAGAAACTATGGCTACACCTTC. The chain is built from TRBV6-6 and TRBJ1-2; D is perhaps TRBD1 (6 bases). The germline CDR1 and CDR2 sequences are MNHNY and SVGAGI (reference sequence). CDR3 length: 15 residues. Trimming shortened V by 2 bases and J by 2 bases, and 12 bases separated the two germline ends.

V gene TRBV6-2 or TRBV6-3 combines with J gene TRBJ2-7; TRBD2 agrees at 10 bases. Germline V CDR1 and CDR2: MNHEY, SVGEGT. The CDR3 is 14 residues long. J lost 3 bases, V lost 4 bases, and 3 bases had no gene match. DNA of the CDR3: TGTGCCAGCAGTTGGGGGACTAGCGTCTACGAGCAGTACTTC. It is translated as CASSWGTSVYEQYF.

This chain uses TRBV29-1 with TRBJ2-7, with 7 bases lining up with TRBD1. V lost 3 bases to trimming and J lost 1 base; unmatched junction nucleotides: 6. CDR3 length: 14 amino acids. Germline V gene lookup returns CDR1 SQVTM and CDR2 ANQGSEA. CDR3 sequence: CSVETNRGSYEQYF. CDR3 DNA sequence: TGCAGCGTTGAGACCAACAGGGGATCCTACGAGCAGTACTTC.

The DNA for the CDR3 is TGCGCCAGCAGCTCCACAGGGGCGGAGGAAAACATTCAGTACTTC. Translated, it gives CASSSTGAEENIQYF. The chain has TRBV5-1 and TRBJ2-4, with 7 bases that match TRBD1. Germline-derived CDR1 and CDR2 are SGHRS and YFSETQ. CDR3 length equals 15 residues. V shed 3 bases and J 5 bases; nucleotides not matched to a gene: 8.

This clone appeared once. The V and J genes are TRBV3-1 (or the pseudogene TRBV3-2) and TRBJ2-7, with D possibly TRBD1 on 5 matching bases. Germline values: CDR1 LGHDT, CDR2 YNNKEL (reference sequence). This CDR3 spans 15 amino acids. V was trimmed by 1 base and J by 3 bases, leaving 13 bases between them. The CDR3 DNA reads as TGTGCCAGCAGCCAAGCTGCCAGGGCTGGCTACGAGCAGTACTTC. As protein: CASSQAARAGYEQYF.

This clone was detected only a few times. The chain combines TRBV21-1 with TRBJ2-7; TRBD1 is the table's D call, not checked against the DNA. TRBV21-1 is an annotated pseudogene. The CDR3 contains 15 residues. The CDR3 sequence: CASSSLTGGSYEQYF. The CDR3 DNA reads as TGTGCCAGCAGCAGCCTTACAGGGGGCTCCTACGAGCAGTACTTC.

This chain connects TRBV25-1 to TRBJ1-1; no reliable D call. The CDR3 length is 10 residues. V lost 8 bases to trimming and J lost 7 bases, with 8 bases between them. CDR1 is MGHDK and CDR2 is SYGVNS in the germline V gene. The CDR3 nucleotides are TGTGCCAGCGGGGAGTTTGAAGCTTTCTTT. Translating it yields CASGEFEAFF. The full variable domain, rest sourced from reference TRBV25-1 and TRBJ1-1, is EADIYQTPRYLVIGTGKKITLECSQTMGHDKMYWYQQDPGMELHLIHYSYGVNSTEKGDLSSESTVSRIRTEHFPLTLESARPSHTSQYLCASGEFEAFFGQGTRLTVV.

This chain uses TRBV29-1 with TRBJ1-3; D possibly corresponds to TRBD1 (6 bases). The CDR3 is 12 residues long. Trimming cost V 4 bases and J 4 bases, with 8 bases left between them. Germline CDR1 and CDR2: SQVTM and ANQGSEA. This CDR3 reads CSVVDRGNTIYF. The CDR3 bases are TGCAGCGTTGTTGACAGGGGAAACACCATATATTTT.

This chain connects TRBV7-9 to TRBJ2-7; TRBD2 matches at 10 bases. After removal of 4 bases from V and 1 base from J, the junction contained 4 bases not matched to a gene. This CDR3 contains 15 residues. The germline gives CDR1 SEHNR, CDR2 FQNEAQ (reference sequence). CDR3 sequence (DNA): TGTGCCAGCAGCTCCGGGACTAGCGTTTCCTACGAGCAGTACTTC. Protein: CASSSGTSVSYEQYF.

The chain has TRBV7-9 and TRBJ2-7, with TRBD1 identical over 9 bases. This CDR3 is built from 15 residues. The J segment lost 6 bases and the V segment lost 1 base, leaving 7 bases of the junction unmatched. Germline V gene data show CDR1 as SEHNR and CDR2 as FQNEAQ (reference sequence). CDR3 in amino acids: CASSLVPDRGGEQYF. CDR3 coding DNA: TGTGCCAGCAGCTTAGTCCCAGACAGGGGGGGCGAGCAGTACTTC.

The chain carries TRBV27 and TRBJ2-1; D possibly corresponds to TRBD1 (5 bases). Trimming removed 0 bases from V and 6 bases from J, with 9 bases in between. The CDR3 spans 14 residues. The V gene's germline CDR1 is MNHEY and CDR2 SMNVEV (reference sequence). The CDR3 nucleotides read TGTGCCAGCAGTTTATCAGGACAACGCAATGAGCAGTTCTTC. Residues: CASSLSGQRNEQFF.

This clone was detected only once. The CDR3 region is CASGLAGASGTGELFF. The CDR3 DNA reads TGTGCCAGCGGACTAGCGGGGGCTTCGGGCACCGGGGAGCTGTTTTTT. This chain uses TRBV2 with TRBJ2-2, with 13 bases matching TRBD2. The CDR3 sequence is 16 residues long. Germline V gene data show CDR1 as SNHLY and CDR2 as FYNNEI. Trimming at V came to 8 bases and at J to 4 bases, leaving 7 bases not matched to a gene.

The rearrangement links TRBV5-8 to TRBJ1-1; tentatively, D is TRBD1 (6 bases). The V gene's germline CDR1 is SGHTS and CDR2 YDEGEE. The V and J ends lost 4 bases and 1 base respectively, with 20 bases between them. The CDR3 spans 17 residues. The DNA for the CDR3 is TGTGCCAGCAGCCCAGGCCTCGGACAGACCAGGAACACTGAAGCTTTCTTT. Translation: CASSPGLGQTRNTEAFF.

This chain links TRBV5-6 with TRBJ2-7; 7 bases are shared with TRBD2. The CDR3 consists of 16 residues. Per germline, CDR1 SGHDT and CDR2 YYEEEE. The V gene end was trimmed by 0 bases and the J gene end by 0 bases; junction bases not matched to a gene: 6. The CDR3: CASSLVAGTTSYEQYF. The CDR3 DNA follows: TGTGCCAGCAGCTTGGTCGCCGGGACTACCTCCTACGAGCAGTACTTC.

The chain has TRBV5-8 and TRBJ2-7, with 9 bases fitting TRBD1. Trimming cost V 8 bases and J 3 bases; bases outside gene matches: 6. CDR3 length equals 13 residues. Germline values: CDR1 SGHTS, CDR2 YDEGEE. DNA of the CDR3: TGTGCCAGTCCGCCGGGACAGGGCTACGAGCAGTACTTC. Translating it yields CASPPGQGYEQYF.

The chain couples TRBV4-3 to TRBJ2-1, with 8 bases lining up with TRBD2. V trimming: 4 bases; J trimming: 3 bases; junction bases outside the gene matches: 8. The CDR3 runs to 16 residues. Germline V gives CDR1 LGHNA, CDR2 YSLEER. In DNA, the CDR3 is TGCGCCAGCAGCCCTCAAACTAGCGGCGACTACAATGAGCAGTTCTTC. The encoded protein is CASSPQTSGDYNEQFF.

The chain couples TRBV7-9 to TRBJ2-7; TRBD1 matches at 7 bases. V trimming: 1 base; J trimming: 3 bases; junction bases outside the gene matches: 12. The CDR3 has 17 amino acids. Germline CDR1 is SEHNR and CDR2 is FQNEAQ (reference sequence). CDR3 amino acids: CASSLGQGVVVDYEQYF. CDR3 DNA sequence: TGTGCCAGCAGCTTAGGCCAGGGGGTTGTCGTAGACTACGAGCAGTACTTC.

The chain recombines TRBV27 with TRBJ2-7; D might be TRBD2 (7 bases). CDR3 length: 16 residues. The germline V and J ends were trimmed by 1 base and 0 bases, with 13 bases remaining between them. CDR1 and CDR2 (germline): MNHEY, SMNVEV (reference sequence). CDR3 loop: CASSLYAGANSYEQYF. In DNA form, the CDR3 reads TGTGCCAGCAGTTTATACGCGGGGGCCAACTCCTACGAGCAGTACTTC.

This clone has just a few counts. The J gene is TRBJ2-7, the V gene TRBV7-3; 11 bases are a match to TRBD2. The CDR3 contains 16 residues. CDR1 is SGHTA and CDR2 is FQGTGA in the germline V gene. Germline trimming cut 0 bases from V and 2 bases from J; bases unmatched to any gene: 3. CDR3 amino acids: CASSLTGTSGPYEQYF. The CDR3 nucleotides read TGTGCCAGCAGCTTAACCGGGACTAGCGGACCCTACGAGCAGTACTTC. The full variable domain, completed using reference TRBV7-3 and TRBJ2-7, is GAGVSQTPSNKVTEKGKYVELRCDPISGHTALYWYRQSLGQGPEFLIYFQGTGAADDSGLPNDRFFAVRPEGSVSTLKIQRTERGDSAVYLCASSLTGTSGPYEQYFGPGTRLTVT.

The V gene is TRBV19, the J gene TRBJ1-2; D perhaps matches TRBD1 (5 bases). Germline CDR1 reads LNHDA; CDR2 reads SQIVND (reference sequence). The CDR3 totals 15 residues. Trimming took off 5 bases at V and 4 bases at J, with 17 bases between the two ends. The CDR3 spells CASSPRGRYGYGYTF. The CDR3 DNA is TGTGCCAGTAGTCCCCGGGGGAGGTATGGCTATGGCTACACCTTC.

This chain joins TRBV28 and TRBJ2-3; 8 nucleotides line up with TRBD2. The CDR3 has 17 amino acids. Germline assignment: CDR1 MDHEN and CDR2 SYDVKM. The junction had 12 bases not matched to a gene; V was cut back by 5 bases and J by 2 bases. In DNA form, the CDR3 reads TGTGCCAGCAGTATATTCGGGAGGGCGGTATCCACAGATACGCAGTATTTT. Translated, it gives CASSIFGRAVSTDTQYF.

This sequence joins TRBV19 and TRBJ1-5; possible D gene TRBD1, 6 bases. This CDR3 is built from 17 residues. CDR1 is LNHDA and CDR2 is SQIVND in the germline V gene (reference sequence). V was pared by 6 bases and J by 4 bases, with 22 bases between. DNA for the CDR3: TGTGCCAGTAGCCGCTCGGGCGGGGGGCACGGGAATCAGCCCCAGCATTTT. This encodes CASSRSGGGHGNQPQHF. The full variable domain, its missing parts supplied by reference TRBV19 and TRBJ1-5, is DGGITQSPKYLFRKEGQNVTLSCEQNLNHDAMYWYRQDPGQGLRLIYYSQIVNDFQKGDIAEGYSVSREKKESFPLTVTSAQKNPTAFYLCASSRSGGGHGNQPQHFGDGTRLSIL.

This chain links TRBV19 with TRBJ1-1; D possibly corresponds to TRBD1 (5 bases). V lost 0 bases and J 4 bases, leaving 12 bases between the germline ends. Germline V gene sequence: CDR1 LNHDA, CDR2 SQIVND (reference sequence). There are 15 residues in the CDR3. CDR3 sequence (DNA): TGTGCCAGTAGTATAGATGGGGGGAGCGTCACTGAAGCTTTCTTT. Amino acids: CASSIDGGSVTEAFF.

The rearrangement uses TRBV6-5 and TRBJ2-5; TRBD1 might be the D (6 bases). The CDR3 has 13 residues. Germline V CDR1 and CDR2: MNHEY, SVGAGI. Trimming took 7 bases from V and 7 from J, leaving 16 bases between them. CDR3 region: CASTGTGYGTQYF. CDR3 bases: TGTGCCAGCACCGGAACAGGGTACGGGACCCAGTACTTC.

The genes are TRBV2 and TRBJ2-7; D may be TRBD2 (5 bases). Germline assignment: CDR1 SNHLY and CDR2 FYNNEI. Between the trimmed V and J ends, which lost 7 bases and 3 bases, there was a span of 13 bases. The CDR3 sequence is 13 residues long. CDR3 nucleotides: TGTGCCAGCAAAGAGGGTCAGATCTACGAGCAGTACTTC. The encoded protein is CASKEGQIYEQYF.

The chain is built from TRBV5-1 and TRBJ2-3; 7 bases match TRBD1. This CDR3 has 13 residues. Germline lookup yields CDR1 SGHRS and CDR2 YFSETQ. The V and J ends lost 5 bases and 4 bases, in that order; junction bases with no gene match: 4. The CDR3 region is CASSSDRSDTQYF. CDR3 DNA sequence: TGCGCCAGCAGTTCGGACAGGTCAGATACGCAGTATTTT.

The chain combines TRBV6-5 with TRBJ2-1; D not certain. CDR1 is MNHEY and CDR2 is SVGAGI in the germline V gene. The CDR3 runs to 12 residues. The V and J ends lost 6 bases and 7 bases respectively, with 10 bases between them. CDR3 sequence: CASSLAGNEQFF. CDR3 bases: TGTGCCAGCAGCTTAGCCGGAAATGAGCAGTTCTTC.